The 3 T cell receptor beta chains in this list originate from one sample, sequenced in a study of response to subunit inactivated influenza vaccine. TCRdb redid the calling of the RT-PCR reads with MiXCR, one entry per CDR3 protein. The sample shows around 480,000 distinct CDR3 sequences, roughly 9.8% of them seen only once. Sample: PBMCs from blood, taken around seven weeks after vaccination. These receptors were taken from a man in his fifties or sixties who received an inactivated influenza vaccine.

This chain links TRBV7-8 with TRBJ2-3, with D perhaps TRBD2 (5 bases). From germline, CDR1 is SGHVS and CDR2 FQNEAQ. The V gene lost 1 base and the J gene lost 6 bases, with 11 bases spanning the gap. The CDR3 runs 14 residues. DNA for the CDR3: TGTGCCAGCAGCTTAGGGACTCGATCCGATACGCAGTATTTT. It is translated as CASSLGTRSDTQYF.

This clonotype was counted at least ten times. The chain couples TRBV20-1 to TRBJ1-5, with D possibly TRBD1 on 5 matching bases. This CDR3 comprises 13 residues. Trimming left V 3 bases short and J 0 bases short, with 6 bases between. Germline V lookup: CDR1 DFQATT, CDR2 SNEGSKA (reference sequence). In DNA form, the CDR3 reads TGCAGTGCTAGTAGGGGTAGCAATCAGCCCCAGCATTTT. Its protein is CSASRGSNQPQHF.

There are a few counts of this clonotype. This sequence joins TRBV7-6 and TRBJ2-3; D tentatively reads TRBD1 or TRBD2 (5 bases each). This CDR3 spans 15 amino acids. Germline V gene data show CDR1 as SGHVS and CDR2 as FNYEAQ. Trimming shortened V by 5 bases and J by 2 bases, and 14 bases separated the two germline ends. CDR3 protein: CASSRGVGVTDTQYF. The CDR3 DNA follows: TGTGCCAGCAGCAGGGGAGTTGGGGTCACAGATACGCAGTATTTT.